Reported below is one T cell receptor beta chain. This clone was counted a few times. Its antigen is not yet known. The record has no base qualities; no much larger clone is one base away. These data belong to a study of beta chain features in type 1 diabetes (dated by TCRdb to the late 2010s). Describing the broader study: No differences in mean age, gender distribution, total cell number or subset yield were found between patients and healthy donors. In the study, TCRB repertoires of sorted circulating CD4+ T cell subsets from recently diagnosed type 1 diabetes patients were compared with those of matched healthy donors. A total of 90 million to 130 million sorted cells were examined across all samples, and a strong correlation was observed between cell number per subset and RNA yield. Naive and central memory subsets were obtained from all 30 or so donors, but regulatory and stem cell-like memory subsets were isolated from only 8 patients and roughly 8 healthy donors. Beyond this particular receptor, the publication reports: Because cDNA rather than genomic DNA was sequenced, highly expressing activated cells could have been over-represented, although no difference in activation and CD3 levels was found between groups. Only small numbers of individuals were included in the HLA sub-analyses, which left unresolved whether HLA type had any influence on TCRB rearrangement. Shorter templates might be favored by PCR, yet because patient and control samples were amplified and corrected together, any such skew would affect both groups equally. Patients with type 1 diabetes made fewer insertions and deleted more nucleotides at VDJ recombination sites, implying thymic rearrangement abnormalities. In all four CD4+ subsets, TCRB CDR3 length was moderately but significantly shorter in type 1 diabetes patients. Naive, central memory and regulatory TCRB repertoires appeared to be more similar among patients than among healthy donors.

From each donor, a single peripheral blood sample of around 120 mL on average was drawn into heparinised tubes. Naive, central memory, regulatory and stem cell-like memory CD4+ T cells were sorted on a BD FACSAria II using a panel including CD45RO, CCR7, CD25, CD127, CD95 and CD27. Purity was above 95% for every sorted population. Right away, PBMCs were isolated by Lymphoprep density gradient centrifugation and were stained directly, with no culture step. So that batch effects would be minimized, each experiment stained and sorted samples in pairs, pairing one healthy donor with one patient. The CDR3 runs 15 residues from the cysteine to the phenylalanine. Left in the record is the CDR3 DNA by itself, 45 bases read in frame from the first base. CDR1 and CDR2 are read off the germline V gene as SGHTA and FQGNSA. Deletion took 4 bases off V and 9 bases off J, with a span of 19 bases between the germline ends.

The entire isolated RNA was reverse transcribed using the High Capacity cDNA Reverse Transcription Kit, and thus expressed TCRB transcripts were sequenced. Naive, central memory and regulatory T cell samples underwent deep immunoSEQ sequencing, averaging about 3.57 million total reads per sample. After sorted cells were lysed in RLT buffer, RNA was extracted with DNase-treated RNeasy Micro or Mini kits, with the choice depending on cell number. Each cell subset was processed separately to prevent cross-contamination, with patient and healthy donor samples processed together. The immunoSEQ multiplex PCR was used to amplify TCRB sequences from cDNA, generating 87-bp fragments that spanned the CDR3 region. Sequencing of the amplicons was performed on the Illumina HiSeq platform. Per the source publication's procedure: PCR bias was corrected computationally using synthetic template baselines, and reads within Hamming distance 2 were collapsed, with unmergeable singletons discarded. Reads were aligned to IMGT to assign V, D and J genes, CDR3 length, and insertions or deletions at six rearrangement sites. Within each subset, clonotype counts were normalized to sorted cell number, after which true diversity and Gini coefficients were computed with the tcR R package. The overlap coefficient, calculated on TCRB nucleotide sequences, was used to quantify repertoire sharing. Entries here come from immuneACCESS through TCRdb and include only in-frame sequences with V and J called. Some clones fail to appear in such tables; in the studies checked, an unresolved V gene covers under half of the shortfall, and the cause of the remainder is unknown. For V, J and clone size, that table is used; D and trimming come from the DNA. The sample records about 140,000 clones, about 9.7% of which are singletons. Almost 0.65% of the sample is held by the ten biggest clonotypes.

The specimen sequenced was central memory CD4+ T cells from blood. This receptor was taken from a woman aged 40 to 50 in good health. This chain is built from TRBV7-2 and TRBJ2-1, with TRBD1 tentatively as D gene (6 bases match). CDR3 protein: CASSYGQPSGGEQFF. The bases read TGTGCCAGCAGCTACGGACAGCCCTCTGGTGGTGAGCAGTTCTTC. Reference TRBV7-2 and TRBJ2-1 genes cover what lies past the CDR3, so the full variable domain is GAGVSQSPSNKVTEKGKDVELRCDPISGHTALYWYRQSLGQGLEFLIYFQGNSAPDKSGLPSDRFSAERTGGSVSTLTIQRTQQEDSAVYLCASSYGQPSGGEQFFGPGTRLTVL.